Below, 10 T cell receptor beta chains from the same sample are listed, as sequenced in a study of T cell repertoires in cytomegalovirus infection. TCRdb re-called the reads with MiXCR, one entry per CDR3 protein. The repertoire consists of approximately 590,000 distinct CDR3 sequences, with around 40% occurring once and the leading ten covering 48%. Their cognate antigens are unknown. The specimen was cultured PBMCs, collected from culture after CMV antigen stimulation. These receptors all stem from a human donor in good health (CMV status not recorded). Some clones in this sample may be carry-over from other donors' samples.

This clonotype was counted only a few times. The chain recombines TRBV12-3 or TRBV12-4 with TRBJ2-3; D unclear. Trimming removed 7 bases from V and 3 bases from J, with 8 bases in between. This CDR3 is built from 12 residues. CDR3 protein: CASTGLTDTQYF. The CDR3 nucleotides read TGTGCCAGCACCGGCCTTACAGATACGCAGTATTTT.

The CDR3: CASSLQLTGLAGEKDEQYF. The CDR3 DNA sequence: TGTGCCAGCAGCTTACAGTTAACGGGACTAGCGGGAGAAAAGGACGAGCAGTACTTC. The gene calls are TRBV7-8 and TRBJ2-7; TRBD2 aligns across 14 bases. This CDR3 has 19 amino acids. CDR1 is SGHVS and CDR2 is FQNEAQ in the germline V gene. Trimming cost V 2 bases and J 5 bases; bases outside gene matches: 14. Full variable domain (remainder filled in from reference TRBV7-8 and TRBJ2-7): GAGVSQSPRYKVAKRGQDVALRCDPISGHVSLFWYQQALGQGPEFLTYFQNEAQLDKSGLPSDRFFAERPEGSVSTLKIQRTQQEDSAVYLCASSLQLTGLAGEKDEQYFGPGTRLTVT.

This chain connects TRBV4-3 to TRBJ2-7, with D perhaps assigned TRBD1 or TRBD2 (7 bases each). V lost 2 bases, J lost 6 bases, and 17 bases lay in between. CDR1 and CDR2 (germline): LGHNA, YSLEER. The CDR3 runs 15 residues. The CDR3 nucleotides read TGCGCCAGCAGCCAATGGGAGGGGGCTGGGGGCGAGCAGTACTTC. Protein sequence: CASSQWEGAGGEQYF.

V gene TRBV7-2 combines with J gene TRBJ2-2; TRBD2 matches 8 bases. Trimming took 5 bases from V and 7 from J; bases not matched to a gene: 6. The CDR3 extends over 14 amino acids. Germline V gene lookup returns CDR1 SGHTA and CDR2 FQGNSA. The CDR3 region has the DNA TGTGCCAGCAGCCGCGGGAGGTTGGACGGGGAGCTGTTTTTT. This gives the protein CASSRGRLDGELFF.

The rearrangement links TRBV28 to TRBJ2-3; TRBD2 is a possible D gene (5 bases). Germline-derived CDR1 and CDR2 are MDHEN and SYDVKM. The CDR3 runs to 18 residues. V lost 2 bases, J lost 1 base, and 19 bases lay in between. The CDR3 spells CASSLEDLGPLGTDTQYF. The CDR3 DNA is TGTGCCAGCAGTTTAGAGGACTTAGGGCCTTTGGGCACAGATACGCAGTATTTT.

This rearrangement joins TRBV4-1 to TRBJ1-2; a weak D match, TRBD1 (6 bases). The germline V gene encodes CDR1 MGHRA and CDR2 YSYEKL. The V end was cut by 2 bases, the J end by 4 bases, with 11 bases between. The CDR3 is 14 residues long. For the CDR3, the DNA is TGCGCCAGCAGCCAACACAGGGTAATCTATGGCTACACCTTC. Amino acid sequence: CASSQHRVIYGYTF.

This clonotype has ten or more counts. J is TRBJ2-1 and V is TRBV12-3 or TRBV12-4; the D is unclear. The CDR3 extends over 16 amino acids. Deletions cut 7 bases from V and 6 bases from J, with 22 bases between. The CDR3 reads CASTVRLLDKRNEQFF. Written as DNA, the CDR3 is TGTGCCAGCACCGTCCGGCTGTTGGATAAACGCAATGAGCAGTTCTTC.

Only a few counts were recorded for this clonotype. The V gene is TRBV30, the J gene TRBJ2-1; D perhaps matches TRBD2 (6 bases). The V end was cut by 3 bases, the J end by 4 bases, with 22 bases between. Germline V lookup: CDR1 GTSNPN, CDR2 SVGIG (reference sequence). The CDR3 is 17 amino acids. The CDR3 reads CAWSARWRVPPYNEQFF. CDR3 nucleotide sequence: TGTGCCTGGAGCGCTCGGTGGAGGGTCCCCCCTTACAATGAGCAGTTCTTC.

This clonotype was seen a handful of times. The CDR3 DNA reads as TGTGCCAGCAGCTTCTCTCGGACTAGCCAAGAGACCCAGTACTTC. Translated, it gives CASSFSRTSQETQYF. The gene calls are TRBV7-2 and TRBJ2-5; 7 nucleotides line up with TRBD2. CDR1 SGHTA and CDR2 FQGNSA come from the germline V gene. V dropped 3 bases and J dropped 1; count of bases not matched to a gene: 5. CDR3 length: 15 residues.

This clonotype was seen only a few times. V gene TRBV7-3 combines with J gene TRBJ2-3; D ambiguous. The V gene's germline CDR1 is SGHTA and CDR2 FQGTGA. V was shortened by 2 bases and J by 6 bases, with 12 bases between the two germline ends. This CDR3 spans 14 amino acids. CDR3: CASSLHGRVDTQYF. CDR3 DNA sequence: TGTGCCAGCAGCTTACATGGCCGGGTCGATACGCAGTATTTT.